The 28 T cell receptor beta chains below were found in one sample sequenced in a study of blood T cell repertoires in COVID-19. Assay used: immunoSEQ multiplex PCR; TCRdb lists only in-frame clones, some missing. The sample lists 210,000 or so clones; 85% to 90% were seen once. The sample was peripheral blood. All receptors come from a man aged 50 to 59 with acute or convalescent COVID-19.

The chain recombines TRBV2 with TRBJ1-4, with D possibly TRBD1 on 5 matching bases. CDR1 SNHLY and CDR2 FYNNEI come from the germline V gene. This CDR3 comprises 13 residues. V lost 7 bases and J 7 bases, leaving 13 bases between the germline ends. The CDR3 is CASTTGGSEKLFF. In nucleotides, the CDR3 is TGTGCCAGCACCACGGGGGGGAGTGAAAAACTGTTTTTT.

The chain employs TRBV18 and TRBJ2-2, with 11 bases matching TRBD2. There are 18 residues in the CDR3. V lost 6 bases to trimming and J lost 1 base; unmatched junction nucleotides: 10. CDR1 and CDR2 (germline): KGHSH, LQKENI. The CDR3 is CASSDKSGLAVNTGELFF. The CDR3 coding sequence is TGTGCCAGCTCGGACAAATCGGGACTAGCGGTGAACACCGGGGAGCTGTTTTTT.

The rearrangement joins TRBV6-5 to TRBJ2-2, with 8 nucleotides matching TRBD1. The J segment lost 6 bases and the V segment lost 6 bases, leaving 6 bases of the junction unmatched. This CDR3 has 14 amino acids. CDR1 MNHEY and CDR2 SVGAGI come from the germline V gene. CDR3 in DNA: TGTGCCAGCAGATCGGACAGGGCCGCCGGGGAGCTGTTTTTT. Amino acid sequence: CASRSDRAAGELFF.

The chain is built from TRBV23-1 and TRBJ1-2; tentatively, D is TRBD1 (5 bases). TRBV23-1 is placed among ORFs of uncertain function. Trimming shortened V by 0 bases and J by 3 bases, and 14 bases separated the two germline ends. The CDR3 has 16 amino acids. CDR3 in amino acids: CASSQSVPLGDYGYTF. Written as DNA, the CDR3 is TGCGCCAGCAGTCAATCGGTCCCTTTAGGGGACTATGGCTACACCTTC.

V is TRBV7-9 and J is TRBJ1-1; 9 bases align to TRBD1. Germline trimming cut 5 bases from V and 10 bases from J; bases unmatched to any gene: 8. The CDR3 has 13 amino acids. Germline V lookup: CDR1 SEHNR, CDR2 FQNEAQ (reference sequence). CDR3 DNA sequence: TGTGCCAGCAGCGACACAGGGGGCGAGGTAGCTTTCTTT. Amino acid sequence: CASSDTGGEVAFF.

In DNA form, the CDR3 reads TGCGCCAGCAGCTCGACAGGGTCCCACAATGAGCAGTTCTTC. Residues: CASSSTGSHNEQFF. V and J are TRBV5-1 and TRBJ2-1; 7 bases fit TRBD1. Germline V gene data show CDR1 as SGHRS and CDR2 as YFSETQ. This CDR3 is 14 amino acids long. V dropped 3 bases and J dropped 5; count of bases not matched to a gene: 5.

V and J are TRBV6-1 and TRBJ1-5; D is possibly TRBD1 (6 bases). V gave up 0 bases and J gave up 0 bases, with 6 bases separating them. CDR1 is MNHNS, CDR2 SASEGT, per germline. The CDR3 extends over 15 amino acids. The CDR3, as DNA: TGTGCCAGCAGTGAAGCGGGACATAGCAATCAGCCCCAGCATTTT. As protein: CASSEAGHSNQPQHF.

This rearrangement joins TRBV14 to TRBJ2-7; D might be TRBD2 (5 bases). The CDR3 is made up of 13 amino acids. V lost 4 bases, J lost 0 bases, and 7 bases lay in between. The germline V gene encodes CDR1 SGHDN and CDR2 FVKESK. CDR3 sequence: CASSLDFSYEQYF. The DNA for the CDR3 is TGTGCCAGCAGCCTGGACTTCTCCTACGAGCAGTACTTC.

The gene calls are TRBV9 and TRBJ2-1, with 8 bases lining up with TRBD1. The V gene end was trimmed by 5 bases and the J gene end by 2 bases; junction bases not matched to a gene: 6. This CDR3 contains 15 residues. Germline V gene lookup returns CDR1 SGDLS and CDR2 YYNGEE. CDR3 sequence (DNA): TGTGCCAGCAGTACCAGGGGGCGCACCTACAATGAGCAGTTCTTC. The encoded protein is CASSTRGRTYNEQFF.

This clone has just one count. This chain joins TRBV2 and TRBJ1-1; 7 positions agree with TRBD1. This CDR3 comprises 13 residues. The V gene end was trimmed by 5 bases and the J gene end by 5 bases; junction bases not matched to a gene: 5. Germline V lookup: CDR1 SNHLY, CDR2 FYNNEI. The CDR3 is CASSIQGETEAFF. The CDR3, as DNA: TGTGCCAGCAGTATTCAGGGGGAAACTGAAGCTTTCTTT. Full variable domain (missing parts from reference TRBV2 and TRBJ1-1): EPEVTQTPSHQVTQMGQEVILRCVPISNHLYFYWYRQILGQKVEFLVSFYNNEISEKSEIFDDQFSVERPDGSNFTLKIRSTKLEDSAMYFCASSIQGETEAFFGQGTRLTVV.

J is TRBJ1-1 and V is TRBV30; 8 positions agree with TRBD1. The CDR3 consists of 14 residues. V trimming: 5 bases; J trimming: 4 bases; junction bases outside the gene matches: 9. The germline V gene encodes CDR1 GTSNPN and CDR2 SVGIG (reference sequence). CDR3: CAWAAHTGGTEAFF. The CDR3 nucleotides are TGTGCCTGGGCGGCCCACACAGGGGGCACTGAAGCTTTCTTT.

Here the CDR3 DNA reads TGCGCCAGCAGCGGAAGCTCGGGACAGCCGCTAGATTCACCCCTCCACTTT. It encodes CASSGSSGQPLDSPLHF. This chain uses TRBV5-1 with TRBJ1-6; TRBD1 matches at 7 bases. CDR3 length: 17 amino acids. The V and J ends lost 4 bases and 8 bases, in that order; junction bases with no gene match: 15. Per germline, CDR1 SGHRS and CDR2 YFSETQ.

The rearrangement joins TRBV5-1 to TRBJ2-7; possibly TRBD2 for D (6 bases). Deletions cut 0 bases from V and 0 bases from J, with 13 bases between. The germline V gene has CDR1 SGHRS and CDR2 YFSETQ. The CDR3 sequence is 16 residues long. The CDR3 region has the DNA TGCGCCAGCAGCTTGGTGGCGGGGACCGTCTCCTACGAGCAGTACTTC. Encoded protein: CASSLVAGTVSYEQYF.

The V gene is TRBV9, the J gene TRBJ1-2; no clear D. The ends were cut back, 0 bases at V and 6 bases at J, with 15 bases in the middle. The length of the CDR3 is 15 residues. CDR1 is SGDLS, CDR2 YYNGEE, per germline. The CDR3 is CASSVVEGVMDGYTF. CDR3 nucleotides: TGTGCCAGCAGCGTAGTAGAGGGAGTTATGGATGGCTACACCTTC.

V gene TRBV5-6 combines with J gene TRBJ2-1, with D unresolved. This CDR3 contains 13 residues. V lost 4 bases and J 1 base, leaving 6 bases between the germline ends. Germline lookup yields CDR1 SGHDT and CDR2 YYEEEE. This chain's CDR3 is CASSSRSYNEQFF. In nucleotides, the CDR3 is TGTGCCAGCAGCAGCCGGTCCTACAATGAGCAGTTCTTC.

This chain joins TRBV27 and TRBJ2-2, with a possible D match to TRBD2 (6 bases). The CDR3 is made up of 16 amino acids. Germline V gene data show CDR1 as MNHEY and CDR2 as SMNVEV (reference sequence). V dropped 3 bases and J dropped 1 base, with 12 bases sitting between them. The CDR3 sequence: CASSFTGGKNTGELFF. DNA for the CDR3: TGTGCCAGCAGTTTTACCGGGGGTAAGAACACCGGGGAGCTGTTTTTT.

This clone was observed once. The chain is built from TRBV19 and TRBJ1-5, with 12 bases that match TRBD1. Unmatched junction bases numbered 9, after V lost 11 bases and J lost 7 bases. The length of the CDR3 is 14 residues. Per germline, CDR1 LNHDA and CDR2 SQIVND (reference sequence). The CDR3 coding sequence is TGTGCCGGATCCGGGACAGGGGGCCGCCAGCCCCAGCATTTT. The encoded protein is CAGSGTGGRQPQHF.

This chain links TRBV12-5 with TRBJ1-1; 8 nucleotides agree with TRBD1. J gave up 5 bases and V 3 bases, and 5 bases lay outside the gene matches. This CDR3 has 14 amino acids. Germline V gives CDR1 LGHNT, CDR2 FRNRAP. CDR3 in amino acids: CASGLTGGRTEAFF. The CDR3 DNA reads TGTGCTAGTGGTTTAACAGGGGGGAGAACTGAAGCTTTCTTT.

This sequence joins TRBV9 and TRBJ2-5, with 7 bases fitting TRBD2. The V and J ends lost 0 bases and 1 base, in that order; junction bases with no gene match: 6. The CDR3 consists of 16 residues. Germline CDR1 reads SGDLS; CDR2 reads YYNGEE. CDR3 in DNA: TGTGCCAGCAGCGTAGTCCCAGCGGGGATCCAAGAGACCCAGTACTTC. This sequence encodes CASSVVPAGIQETQYF.

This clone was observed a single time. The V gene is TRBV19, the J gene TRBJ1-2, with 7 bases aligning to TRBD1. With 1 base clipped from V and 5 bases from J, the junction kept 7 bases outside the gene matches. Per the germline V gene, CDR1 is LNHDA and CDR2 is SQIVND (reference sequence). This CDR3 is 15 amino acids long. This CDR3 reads CASSIGYRGGYGYTF. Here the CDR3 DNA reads TGTGCCAGTAGTATAGGCTACAGGGGAGGATATGGCTACACCTTC.

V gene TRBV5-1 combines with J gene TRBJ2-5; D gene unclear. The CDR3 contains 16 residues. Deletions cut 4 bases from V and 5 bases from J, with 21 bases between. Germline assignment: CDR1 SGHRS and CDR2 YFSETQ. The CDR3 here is CASSPVVVSERETQYF. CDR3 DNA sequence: TGCGCCAGCAGCCCGGTGGTTGTATCAGAGAGGGAGACCCAGTACTTC.

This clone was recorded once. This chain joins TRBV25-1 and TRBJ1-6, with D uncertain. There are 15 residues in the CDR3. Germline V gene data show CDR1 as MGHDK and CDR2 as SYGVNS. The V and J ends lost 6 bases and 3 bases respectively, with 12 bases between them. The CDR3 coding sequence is TGTGCCAGCAGCGGGTCCGGGTTCTATAATTCACCCCTCCACTTT. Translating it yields CASSGSGFYNSPLHF.

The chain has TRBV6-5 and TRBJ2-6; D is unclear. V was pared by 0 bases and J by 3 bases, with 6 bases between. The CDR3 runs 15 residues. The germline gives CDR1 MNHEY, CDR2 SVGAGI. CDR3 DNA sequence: TGTGCCAGCAGTTACTCGGTAGATGGGGCCAACGTCCTGACTTTC. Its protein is CASSYSVDGANVLTF.

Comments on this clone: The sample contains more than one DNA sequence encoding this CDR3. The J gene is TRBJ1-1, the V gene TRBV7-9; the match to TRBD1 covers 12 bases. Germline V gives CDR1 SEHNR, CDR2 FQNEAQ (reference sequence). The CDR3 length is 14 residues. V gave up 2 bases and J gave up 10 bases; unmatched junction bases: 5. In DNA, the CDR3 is TGTGCCAGCAGCTTACCGGGACAGGGGGCCCGAGCTTTCTTT. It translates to CASSLPGQGARAFF. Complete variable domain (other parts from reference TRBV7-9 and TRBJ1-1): DTGVSQNPRHKITKRGQNVTFRCDPISEHNRLYWYRQTLGQGPEFLTYFQNEAQLEKSRLLSDRFSAERPKGSFSTLEIQRTEQGDSAMYLCASSLPGQGARAFFGQGTRLTVV.

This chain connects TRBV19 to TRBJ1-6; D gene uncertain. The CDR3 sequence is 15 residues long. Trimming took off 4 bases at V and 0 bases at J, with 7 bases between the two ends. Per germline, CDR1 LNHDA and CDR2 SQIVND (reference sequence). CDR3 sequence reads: CASSTLSSYNSPLHF. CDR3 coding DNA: TGTGCCAGTAGTACCCTAAGCTCCTATAATTCACCCCTCCACTTT.

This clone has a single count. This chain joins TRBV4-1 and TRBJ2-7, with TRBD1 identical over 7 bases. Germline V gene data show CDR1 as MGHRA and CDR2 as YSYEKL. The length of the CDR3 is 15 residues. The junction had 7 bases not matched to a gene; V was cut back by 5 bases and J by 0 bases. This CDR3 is CASSEQGSSSYEQYF. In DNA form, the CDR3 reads TGCGCCAGCAGCGAACAGGGGTCAAGCTCCTACGAGCAGTACTTC.

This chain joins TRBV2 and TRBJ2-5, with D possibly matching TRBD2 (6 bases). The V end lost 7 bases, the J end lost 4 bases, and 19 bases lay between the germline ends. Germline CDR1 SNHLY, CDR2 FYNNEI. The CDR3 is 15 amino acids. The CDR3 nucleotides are TGTGCCAGCACATCGGGGCTAGCCGGGGGAGAGACCCAGTACTTC. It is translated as CASTSGLAGGETQYF.

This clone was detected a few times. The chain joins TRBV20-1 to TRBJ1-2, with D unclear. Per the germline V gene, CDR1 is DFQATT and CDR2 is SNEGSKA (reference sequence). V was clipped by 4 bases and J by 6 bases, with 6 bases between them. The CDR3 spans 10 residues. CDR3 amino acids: CSAKENGYTF. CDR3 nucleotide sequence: TGCAGTGCTAAGGAGAATGGCTACACCTTC.